This entry concerns a single T cell receptor beta chain. What it recognizes is unknown. Compared with germline, one end of the junction differs, possibly owing to a read error. The record originates from a study of cytomegalovirus exposure and HLA in healthy donors. The study's findings and limits: Researchers reportedly found TCR beta sequences accurately predicted most subjects' HLA-A and HLA-B alleles. Researchers reported that a few CMV-associated chains were confirmed in vitro as CMV antigen-specific.

The CDR3 length is 15 residues. Germline V gene data show CDR1 as MNHEY and CDR2 as SVGAGI. The donors gave bone marrow, and they were healthy. Use of 60 Vbeta and 13 Jbeta primers characterized the PCR. Sequencing used immunoSEQ multiplex PCR; TCRdb keeps in-frame clones, though not all of them. Of some 130,000 clones in the sample, around 80% were seen once. The clonotype was recovered from a middle-aged woman in good health and CMV-seronegative. The chain couples TRBV6-5 to TRBJ2-1; no clear D gene. The sample was PBMCs. In DNA form, the CDR3 reads TGTGCCAGCAGTGACTCGGCGGTTTCCTACAATGAGCAGTTCTTC. Protein sequence: CASSDSAVSYNEQFF.